This is a list of T cell receptor beta chains from one sample in a study of blood T cells in healthy people across ages. In TCRdb, the 5' RACE reads were re-called with MiXCR into one record per CDR3 protein. Here the sample spans more than 500,000 distinct CDR3 sequences, roughly a quarter being singletons. Sequencing was done on a sample of blood. The receptors derive from a woman in her 70s in good health. CDR3s include the opening cysteine and the closing phenylalanine or tryptophan. The D gene is left open where the match is weak. The size of a clone is reported for some rows only, either as once, few or many, or as a class for expanded clones.

d_call: -; v_call: TRBV7-2; clone_size: -; j_call: TRBJ2-1; cdr3_aa: CASSSDQYNEQFF; cdr3_nt: TGTGCCAGCAGCTCGGACCAGTACAATGAGCAGTTCTTC
d_call: TRBD1; v_call: TRBV27; clone_size: -; j_call: TRBJ1-5; cdr3_aa: CASSLGFGQGENQPQHF; cdr3_nt: TGTGCCAGCAGTTTGGGATTTGGACAGGGAGAAAACCAGCCCCAGCATTTT
d_call: TRBD2; v_call: TRBV2; clone_size: -; j_call: TRBJ2-5; cdr3_aa: CASSKGTSGFQETQYF; cdr3_nt: TGTGCCAGCAGTAAAGGGACTAGCGGCTTCCAAGAGACCCAGTACTTC
d_call: -; v_call: TRBV6-2/TRBV6-3; clone_size: -; j_call: TRBJ1-3; cdr3_aa: CASSYSGSSGNTIYF; cdr3_nt: TGTGCCAGCAGTTACTCGGGCAGCTCTGGAAACACCATATATTTT
d_call: TRBD1; v_call: TRBV6-5; clone_size: few; j_call: TRBJ2-1; cdr3_aa: CASTRPGTGGWEQFF; cdr3_nt: TGTGCCAGCACCCGACCCGGGACAGGGGGTTGGGAGCAGTTCTTC
d_call: TRBD1; v_call: TRBV7-8; clone_size: many; j_call: TRBJ2-4; cdr3_aa: CASSSTDRAKNIQYF; cdr3_nt: TGTGCCAGCAGTTCTACGGACAGGGCCAAAAACATTCAGTACTTC
d_call: -; v_call: TRBV7-2; clone_size: few; j_call: TRBJ1-5; cdr3_aa: CASSLAPGINQPQHF; cdr3_nt: TGTGCCAGCAGCTTAGCACCGGGAATCAATCAGCCCCAGCATTTT
d_call: -; v_call: TRBV7-2; clone_size: -; j_call: TRBJ1-1; cdr3_aa: CAGSLLGSGLNTEAFF; cdr3_nt: TGTGCCGGCAGCTTATTGGGATCAGGGCTGAACACTGAAGCTTTCTTT
d_call: TRBD1; v_call: TRBV20-1; clone_size: -; j_call: TRBJ2-7; cdr3_aa: CSAPKGTGGYEQYF; cdr3_nt: TGCAGTGCCCCGAAGGGGACAGGGGGCTACGAGCAGTACTTC
d_call: TRBD2; v_call: TRBV13; clone_size: -; j_call: TRBJ2-4; cdr3_aa: CASSFSRGEAKNIQYF; cdr3_nt: TGTGCCAGCAGCTTTTCGCGGGGGGAAGCCAAAAACATTCAGTACTTC
d_call: TRBD2; v_call: TRBV6-4; clone_size: -; j_call: TRBJ2-1; cdr3_aa: CASSRAGDSYNEQFF; cdr3_nt: TGTGCCAGCAGTAGAGCGGGGGACTCCTACAATGAGCAGTTCTTC
d_call: TRBD2; v_call: TRBV5-1; clone_size: -; j_call: TRBJ2-5; cdr3_aa: CASSQTSGGAYEQCF; cdr3_nt: TGCGCCAGCAGTCAGACTAGCGGGGGAGCCTACGAGCAGTGCTTC
d_call: TRBD2; v_call: TRBV29-1; clone_size: -; j_call: TRBJ2-1; cdr3_aa: CSVEGGLAGATRYNEQFF; cdr3_nt: TGCAGCGTTGAGGGGGGACTAGCGGGGGCCACACGATACAATGAGCAGTTCTTC
d_call: -; v_call: TRBV20-1; clone_size: few; j_call: TRBJ2-5; cdr3_aa: CSAREASGLIGETQYF; cdr3_nt: TGCAGTGCTAGAGAAGCCAGCGGGCTGATCGGGGAGACCCAGTACTTC
d_call: -; v_call: TRBV12-3/TRBV12-4; clone_size: -; j_call: TRBJ1-2; cdr3_aa: CASTRANYGYTF; cdr3_nt: TGTGCCAGCACCAGGGCTAACTATGGCTACACCTTC
d_call: -; v_call: TRBV5-1; clone_size: -; j_call: TRBJ1-2; cdr3_aa: CASSLGGTEDGYTF; cdr3_nt: TGCGCCAGCAGCTTGGGTGGGACGGAGGATGGCTACACCTTC
d_call: TRBD1; v_call: TRBV29-1; clone_size: -; j_call: TRBJ2-7; cdr3_aa: CSVEGQGFYEQYF; cdr3_nt: TGCAGCGTTGAGGGACAGGGCTTCTACGAGCAGTACTTC
d_call: -; v_call: TRBV6-1; clone_size: -; j_call: TRBJ1-2; cdr3_aa: CASRGTATSGYTF; cdr3_nt: TGTGCCAGCAGGGGGACTGCGACGTCGGGCTACACCTTC
d_call: -; v_call: TRBV5-1; clone_size: -; j_call: TRBJ1-2; cdr3_aa: CASSPDGGNYGYTF; cdr3_nt: TGCGCCAGCAGCCCTGACGGGGGGAACTATGGCTACACCTTC
d_call: -; v_call: TRBV4-3; clone_size: few; j_call: TRBJ1-1; cdr3_aa: CASSQVRAGGTEAFF; cdr3_nt: TGCGCCAGCAGCCAAGTTCGGGCAGGTGGGACTGAAGCTTTCTTT
d_call: -; v_call: TRBV5-1; clone_size: few; j_call: TRBJ1-2; cdr3_aa: CASSFGEGQLYGYTF; cdr3_nt: TGCGCCAGCAGCTTTGGTGAAGGGCAGCTCTATGGCTACACCTTC
d_call: -; v_call: TRBV7-2; clone_size: -; j_call: TRBJ2-5; cdr3_aa: CASSLRRVGETQYF; cdr3_nt: TGTGCCAGCAGCTTAAGGCGGGTTGGTGAGACCCAGTACTTC
d_call: -; v_call: TRBV5-1; clone_size: few; j_call: TRBJ2-5; cdr3_aa: CASSPPGHHLQETQYF; cdr3_nt: TGCGCCAGCAGCCCTCCGGGACACCACCTTCAAGAGACCCAGTACTTC
d_call: TRBD2; v_call: TRBV11-3; clone_size: once; j_call: TRBJ2-1; cdr3_aa: CASSLVGTSGAGAYNEQFF; cdr3_nt: TGTGCCAGCAGCTTAGTGGGGACTAGCGGGGCAGGAGCCTACAATGAGCAGTTCTTC